The clone carrying this TCR beta chain was seen only a few times. Its antigen remains unidentified. These data come from a study of shared clonotypes between healthy human individuals. Study-wide results and caveats: Few donors restricted represented genetic and exposure-history diversity. It was only blood that was sampled, and tissue repertoires likely differ.

CDR1 SQVTM and CDR2 ANQGSEA come from the germline V gene. The CDR3 sequence is 14 residues long. Trimming took 5 bases from V and 2 from J, leaving 13 bases between them. Profiled with immunoSEQ multiplex PCR; TCRdb holds only in-frame clones, not every one. This sample yields about 480,000 clones, of which approximately 85% are seen a single time; 13% belongs to the top ten. Donation came from healthy HIV-negative adults that had no recent acute infections or vaccinations. The sample comprised PBMCs. V and J are TRBV29-1 and TRBJ1-5, with D possibly being TRBD1 (5 bases). The source is a woman aged 40 to 55 in good health. Some clones in this sample may be carry-over from other donors' samples. CDR3 loop: CSVTEGIGNQPQHF. DNA for the CDR3: TGCAGCGTTACTGAGGGGATCGGCAATCAGCCCCAGCATTTT.